Described below is a single TCR beta chain sequence and its context. Its antigen is undetermined. This specimen belongs to a study of T cell responses to AZD1222 COVID-19 vaccine. Broader study findings: With two AZD1222 doses given, Spike-specific TCR breadth and depth both rose. The study reported that nearly half of spike-specific TCRs target unmutated variant regions.

The table came from immunoSEQ multiplex PCR; TCRdb's copy has only in-frame clones and leaves some out. This table holds about 110,000 clones, roughly nine tenths found once. Looked up from germline, CDR1 is GTSNPN and CDR2 is SVGIG (reference sequence). CDR3 length equals 12 residues. Sequencing used peripheral blood, obtained on day 0 of AZD1222 vaccination. This clonotype was obtained from an adult in good health. This chain connects TRBV30 to TRBJ1-2; 7 bases align to TRBD1. The CDR3 bases are TGTGCTTCTAACCGGGACAGCGAAGGCTACACCTTC. It encodes CASNRDSEGYTF.